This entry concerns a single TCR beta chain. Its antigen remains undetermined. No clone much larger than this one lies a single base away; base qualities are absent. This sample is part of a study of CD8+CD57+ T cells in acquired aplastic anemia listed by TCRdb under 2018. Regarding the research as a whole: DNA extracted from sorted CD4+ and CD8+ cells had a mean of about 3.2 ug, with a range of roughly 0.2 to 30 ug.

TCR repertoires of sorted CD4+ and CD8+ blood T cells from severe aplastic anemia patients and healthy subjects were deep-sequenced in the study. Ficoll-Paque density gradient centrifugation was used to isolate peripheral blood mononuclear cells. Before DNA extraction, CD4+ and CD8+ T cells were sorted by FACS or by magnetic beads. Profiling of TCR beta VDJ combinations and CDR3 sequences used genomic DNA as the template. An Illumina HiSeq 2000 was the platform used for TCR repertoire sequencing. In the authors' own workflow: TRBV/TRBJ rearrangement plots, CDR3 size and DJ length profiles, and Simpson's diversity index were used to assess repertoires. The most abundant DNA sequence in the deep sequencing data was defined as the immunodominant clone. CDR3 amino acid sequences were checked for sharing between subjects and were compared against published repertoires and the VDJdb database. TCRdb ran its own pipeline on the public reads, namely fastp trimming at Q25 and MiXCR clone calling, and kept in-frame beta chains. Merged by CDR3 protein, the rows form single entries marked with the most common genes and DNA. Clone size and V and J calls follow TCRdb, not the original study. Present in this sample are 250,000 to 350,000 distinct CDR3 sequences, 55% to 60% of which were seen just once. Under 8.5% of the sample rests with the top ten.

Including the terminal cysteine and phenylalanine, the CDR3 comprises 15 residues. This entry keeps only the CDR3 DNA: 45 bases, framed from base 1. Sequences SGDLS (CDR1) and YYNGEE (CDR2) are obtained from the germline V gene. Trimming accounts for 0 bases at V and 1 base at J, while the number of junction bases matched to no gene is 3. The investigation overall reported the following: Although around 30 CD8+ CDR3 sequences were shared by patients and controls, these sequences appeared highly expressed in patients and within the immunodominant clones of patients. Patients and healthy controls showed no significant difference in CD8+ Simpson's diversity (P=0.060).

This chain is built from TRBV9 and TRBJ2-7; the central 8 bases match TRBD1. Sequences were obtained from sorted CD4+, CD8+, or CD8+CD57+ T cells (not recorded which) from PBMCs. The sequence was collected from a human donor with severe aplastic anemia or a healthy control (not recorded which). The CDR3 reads CASSVGTGSSYEQYF. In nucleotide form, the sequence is TGTGCCAGCAGCGTAGGGACAGGGAGTTCCTACGAGCAGTACTTC.